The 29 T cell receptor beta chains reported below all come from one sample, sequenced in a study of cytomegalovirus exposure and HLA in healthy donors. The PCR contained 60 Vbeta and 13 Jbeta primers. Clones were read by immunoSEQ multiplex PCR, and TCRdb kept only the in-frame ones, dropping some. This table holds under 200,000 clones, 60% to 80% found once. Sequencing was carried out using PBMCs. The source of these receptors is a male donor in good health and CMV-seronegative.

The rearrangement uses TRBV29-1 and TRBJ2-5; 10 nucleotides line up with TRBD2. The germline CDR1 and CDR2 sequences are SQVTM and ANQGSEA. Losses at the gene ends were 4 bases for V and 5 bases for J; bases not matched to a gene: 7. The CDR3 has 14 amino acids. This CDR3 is CSVGALAGVETQYF. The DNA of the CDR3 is TGCAGCGTTGGTGCTCTAGCGGGAGTTGAGACCCAGTACTTC.

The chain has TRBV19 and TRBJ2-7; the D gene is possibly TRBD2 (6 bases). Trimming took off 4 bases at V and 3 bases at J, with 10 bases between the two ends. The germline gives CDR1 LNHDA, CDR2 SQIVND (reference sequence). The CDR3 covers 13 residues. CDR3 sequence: CASSSSGSYEQYF. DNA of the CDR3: TGTGCCAGTAGTAGCTCCGGGAGCTACGAGCAGTACTTC.

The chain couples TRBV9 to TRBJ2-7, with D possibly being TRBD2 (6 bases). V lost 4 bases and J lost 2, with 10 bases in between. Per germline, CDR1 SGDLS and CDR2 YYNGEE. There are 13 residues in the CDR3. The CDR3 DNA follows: TGTGCCAGCAGCACGGGACTCACCTACGAGCAGTACTTC. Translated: CASSTGLTYEQYF.

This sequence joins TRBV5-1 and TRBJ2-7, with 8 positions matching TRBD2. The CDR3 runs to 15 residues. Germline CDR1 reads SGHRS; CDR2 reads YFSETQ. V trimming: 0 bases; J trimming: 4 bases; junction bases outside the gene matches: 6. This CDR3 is CASSLAAGLGYEQYF. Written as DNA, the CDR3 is TGCGCCAGCAGCTTGGCCGCGGGACTAGGTTACGAGCAGTACTTC.

The CDR3 DNA reads as TGTGCCTGGAGTGTTAGTAGCTACACCTTC. It translates to CAWSVSSYTF. The genes are TRBV30 and TRBJ1-2; no reliable D call. Trimming removed 0 bases at V and 9 bases at J, with 5 bases between. CDR1 and CDR2 (germline): GTSNPN, SVGIG (reference sequence). CDR3 length: 10 residues.

The CDR3 DNA sequence: TGCGCCAGCAGCCGGACTAGCGGCCATCAAGAGACCCAGTACTTC. Translated: CASSRTSGHQETQYF. The chain combines TRBV4-3 with TRBJ2-5; 10 bases are a match to TRBD2. The V segment lost 4 bases and the J segment 2 bases; nucleotides outside the gene matches: 4. The germline V gene has CDR1 LGHNA and CDR2 YSLEER. The CDR3 runs to 15 residues.

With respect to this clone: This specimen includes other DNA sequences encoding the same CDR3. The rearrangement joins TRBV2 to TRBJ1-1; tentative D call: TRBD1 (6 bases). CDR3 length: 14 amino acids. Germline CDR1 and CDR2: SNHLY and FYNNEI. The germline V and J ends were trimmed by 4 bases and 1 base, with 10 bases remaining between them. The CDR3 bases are TGTGCCAGCAGTGTTCGGGGGGCGAACACTGAAGCTTTCTTT. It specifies CASSVRGANTEAFF.

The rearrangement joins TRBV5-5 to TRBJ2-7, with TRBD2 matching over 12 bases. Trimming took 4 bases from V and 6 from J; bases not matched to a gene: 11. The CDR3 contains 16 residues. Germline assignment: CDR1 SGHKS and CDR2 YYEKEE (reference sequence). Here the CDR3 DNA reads TGTGCCAGCAGCGGGGGGGCGACTAGCGGGAGTTCCGAGCAGTACTTC. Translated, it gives CASSGGATSGSSEQYF.

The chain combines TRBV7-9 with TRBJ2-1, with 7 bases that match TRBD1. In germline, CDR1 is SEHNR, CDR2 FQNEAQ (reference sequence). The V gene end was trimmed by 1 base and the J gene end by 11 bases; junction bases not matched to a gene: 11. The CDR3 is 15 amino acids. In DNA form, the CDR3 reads TGTGCCAGCAGCTTAGACGCGAAGGGGGCAGTGAAGCAGTTCTTC. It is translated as CASSLDAKGAVKQFF. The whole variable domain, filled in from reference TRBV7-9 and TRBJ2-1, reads DTGVSQNPRHKITKRGQNVTFRCDPISEHNRLYWYRQTLGQGPEFLTYFQNEAQLEKSRLLSDRFSAERPKGSFSTLEIQRTEQGDSAMYLCASSLDAKGAVKQFFGPGTRLTVL.

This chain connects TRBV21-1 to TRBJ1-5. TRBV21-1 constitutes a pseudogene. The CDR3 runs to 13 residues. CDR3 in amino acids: CASSKEKEEPQHF. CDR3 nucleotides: TGTGCCAGCAGCAAAGAAAAAGAGGAGCCCCAGCATTTT.

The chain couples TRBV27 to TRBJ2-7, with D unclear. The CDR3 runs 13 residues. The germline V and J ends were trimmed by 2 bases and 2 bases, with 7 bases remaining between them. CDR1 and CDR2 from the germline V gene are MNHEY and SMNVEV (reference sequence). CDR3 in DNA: TGTGCCAGCAGTTTAGGCGGAACCTACGAGCAGTACTTC. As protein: CASSLGGTYEQYF.

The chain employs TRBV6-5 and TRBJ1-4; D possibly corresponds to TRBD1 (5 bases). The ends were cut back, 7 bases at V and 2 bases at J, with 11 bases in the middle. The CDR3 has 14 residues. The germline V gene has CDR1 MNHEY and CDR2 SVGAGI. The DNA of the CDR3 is TGTGCCAGCACCAAGGGGTCCACTAATGAAAAACTGTTTTTT. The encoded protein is CASTKGSTNEKLFF.

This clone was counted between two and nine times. CDR3 nucleotides: TGTGCCAGCATCCCTAGCGGGACCCACAATGAGCAGTTCTTC. It translates to CASIPSGTHNEQFF. The chain couples TRBV6-5 to TRBJ2-1; 9 bases map to TRBD2. CDR1 MNHEY and CDR2 SVGAGI come from the germline V gene. The CDR3 length is 14 residues. After removal of 7 bases from V and 5 bases from J, the junction contained 6 bases not matched to a gene.

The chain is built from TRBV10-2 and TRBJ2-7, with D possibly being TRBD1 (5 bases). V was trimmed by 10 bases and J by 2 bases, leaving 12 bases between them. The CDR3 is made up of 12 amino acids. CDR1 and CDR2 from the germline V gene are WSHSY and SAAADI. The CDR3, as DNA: TGCGCCACTCAGCCAGGGACCTACGAGCAGTACTTC. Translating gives CATQPGTYEQYF.

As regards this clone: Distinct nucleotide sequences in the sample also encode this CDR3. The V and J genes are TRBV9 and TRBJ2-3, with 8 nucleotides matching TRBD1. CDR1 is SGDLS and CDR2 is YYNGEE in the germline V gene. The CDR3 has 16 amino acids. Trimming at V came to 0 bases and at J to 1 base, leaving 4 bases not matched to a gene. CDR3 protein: CASSVGGQGGTDTQYF. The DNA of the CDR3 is TGTGCCAGCAGCGTAGGAGGACAGGGAGGCACAGATACGCAGTATTTT.

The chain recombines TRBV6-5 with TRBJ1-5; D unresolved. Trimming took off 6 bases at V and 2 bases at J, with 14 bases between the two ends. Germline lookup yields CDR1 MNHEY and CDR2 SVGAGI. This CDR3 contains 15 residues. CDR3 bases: TGTGCCAGCAGCCTCGACGGGATCGGCAATCAGCCCCAGCATTTT. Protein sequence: CASSLDGIGNQPQHF.

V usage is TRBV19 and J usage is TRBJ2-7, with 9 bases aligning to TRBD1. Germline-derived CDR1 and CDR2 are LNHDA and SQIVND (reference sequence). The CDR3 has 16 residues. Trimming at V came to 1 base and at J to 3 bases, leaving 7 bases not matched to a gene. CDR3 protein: CASSIVGTGSLYEQYF. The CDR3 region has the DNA TGTGCCAGTAGTATAGTCGGGACAGGGAGTCTCTACGAGCAGTACTTC.

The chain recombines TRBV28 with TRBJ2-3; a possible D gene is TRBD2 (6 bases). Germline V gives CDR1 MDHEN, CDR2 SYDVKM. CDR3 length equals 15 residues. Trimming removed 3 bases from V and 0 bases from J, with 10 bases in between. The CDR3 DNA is TGTGCCAGCAGTTTCGGCGGGACTAGCACAGATACGCAGTATTTT. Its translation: CASSFGGTSTDTQYF.

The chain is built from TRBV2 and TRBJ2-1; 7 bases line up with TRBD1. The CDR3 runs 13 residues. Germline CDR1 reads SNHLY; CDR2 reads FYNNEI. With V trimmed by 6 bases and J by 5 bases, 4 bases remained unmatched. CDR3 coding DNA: TGTGCCAGCAGCCCAGGGACAGACAATGAGCAGTTCTTC. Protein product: CASSPGTDNEQFF.

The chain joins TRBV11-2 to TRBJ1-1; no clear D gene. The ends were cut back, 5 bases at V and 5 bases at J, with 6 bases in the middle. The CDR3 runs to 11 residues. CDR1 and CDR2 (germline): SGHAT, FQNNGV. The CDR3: CASSPQTEAFF. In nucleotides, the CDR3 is TGTGCCAGCAGCCCCCAAACTGAAGCTTTCTTT.

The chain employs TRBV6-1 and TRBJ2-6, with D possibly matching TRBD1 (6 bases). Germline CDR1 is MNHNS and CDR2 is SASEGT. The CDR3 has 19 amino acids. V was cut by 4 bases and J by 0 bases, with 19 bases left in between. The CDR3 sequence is CASSAHLTGPSSGANVLTF. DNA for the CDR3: TGTGCCAGCAGTGCGCACCTGACAGGACCTAGCTCTGGGGCCAACGTCCTGACTTTC.

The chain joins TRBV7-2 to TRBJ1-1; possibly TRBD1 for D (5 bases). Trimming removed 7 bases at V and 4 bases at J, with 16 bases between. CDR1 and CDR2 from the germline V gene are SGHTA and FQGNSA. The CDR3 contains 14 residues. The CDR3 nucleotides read TGTGCCAGCACCCCAGGGTCCGCCGGCACTGAAGCTTTCTTT. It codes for CASTPGSAGTEAFF.

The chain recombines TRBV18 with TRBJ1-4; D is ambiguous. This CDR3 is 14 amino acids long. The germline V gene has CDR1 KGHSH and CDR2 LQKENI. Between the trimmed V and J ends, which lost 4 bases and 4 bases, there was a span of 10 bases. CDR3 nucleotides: TGTGCCAGCTCACTAAATCCGGGTAATGAAAAACTGTTTTTT. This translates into CASSLNPGNEKLFF. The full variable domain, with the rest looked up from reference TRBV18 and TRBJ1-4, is NAGVMQNPRHLVRRRGQEARLRCSPMKGHSHVYWYRQLPEEGLKFMVYLQKENIIDESGMPKERFSAEFPKEGPSILRIQQVVRGDSAAYFCASSLNPGNEKLFFGSGTQLSVL.

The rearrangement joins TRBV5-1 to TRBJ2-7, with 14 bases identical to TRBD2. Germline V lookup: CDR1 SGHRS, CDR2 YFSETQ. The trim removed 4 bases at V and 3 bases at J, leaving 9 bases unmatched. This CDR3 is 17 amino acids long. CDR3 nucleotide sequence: TGCGCCAGCAGCCAAAGTGGGACTAGCGGGAGCAACTACGAGCAGTACTTC. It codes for CASSQSGTSGSNYEQYF. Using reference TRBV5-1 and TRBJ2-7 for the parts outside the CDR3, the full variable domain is KAGVTQTPRYLIKTRGQQVTLSCSPISGHRSVSWYQQTPGQGLQFLFEYFSETQRNKGNFPGRFSGRQFSNSRSEMNVSTLELGDSALYLCASSQSGTSGSNYEQYFGPGTRLTVT.

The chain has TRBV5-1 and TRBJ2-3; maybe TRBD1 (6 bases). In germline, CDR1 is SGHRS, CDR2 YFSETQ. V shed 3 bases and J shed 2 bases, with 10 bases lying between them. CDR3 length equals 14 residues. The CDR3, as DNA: TGCGCCAGCAGCTACCGGGACAACACAGATACGCAGTATTTT. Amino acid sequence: CASSYRDNTDTQYF.

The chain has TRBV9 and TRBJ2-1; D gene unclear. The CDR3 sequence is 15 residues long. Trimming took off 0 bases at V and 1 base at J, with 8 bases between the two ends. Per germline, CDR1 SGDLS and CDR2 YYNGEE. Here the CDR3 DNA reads TGTGCCAGCAGCGTAGCGAGCAATTCCTACAATGAGCAGTTCTTC. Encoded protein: CASSVASNSYNEQFF.

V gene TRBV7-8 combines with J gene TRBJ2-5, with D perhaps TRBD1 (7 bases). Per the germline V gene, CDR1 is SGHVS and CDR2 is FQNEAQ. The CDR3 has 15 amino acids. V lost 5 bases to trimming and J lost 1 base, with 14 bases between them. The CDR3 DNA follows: TGTGCCAGCAGCCAGGGGGGCCTGAGCCAAGAGACCCAGTACTTC. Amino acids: CASSQGGLSQETQYF.

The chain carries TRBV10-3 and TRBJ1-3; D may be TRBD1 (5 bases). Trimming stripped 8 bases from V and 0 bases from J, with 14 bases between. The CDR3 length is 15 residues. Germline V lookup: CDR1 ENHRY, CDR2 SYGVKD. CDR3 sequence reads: CAISQGGISGNTIYF. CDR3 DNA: TGTGCCATCTCCCAGGGAGGAATCTCTGGAAACACCATATATTTT.

CDR3: CASRQGDGEQYF. CDR3 bases: TGTGCCAGCAGACAGGGGGACGGCGAGCAGTACTTC. The V call is TRBV28, the J call TRBJ2-7; 8 bases are shared with TRBD1. From germline, CDR1 is MDHEN and CDR2 SYDVKM. Trimming removed 6 bases from V and 6 bases from J; junction bases left unmatched: 4. The CDR3 is 12 residues long.